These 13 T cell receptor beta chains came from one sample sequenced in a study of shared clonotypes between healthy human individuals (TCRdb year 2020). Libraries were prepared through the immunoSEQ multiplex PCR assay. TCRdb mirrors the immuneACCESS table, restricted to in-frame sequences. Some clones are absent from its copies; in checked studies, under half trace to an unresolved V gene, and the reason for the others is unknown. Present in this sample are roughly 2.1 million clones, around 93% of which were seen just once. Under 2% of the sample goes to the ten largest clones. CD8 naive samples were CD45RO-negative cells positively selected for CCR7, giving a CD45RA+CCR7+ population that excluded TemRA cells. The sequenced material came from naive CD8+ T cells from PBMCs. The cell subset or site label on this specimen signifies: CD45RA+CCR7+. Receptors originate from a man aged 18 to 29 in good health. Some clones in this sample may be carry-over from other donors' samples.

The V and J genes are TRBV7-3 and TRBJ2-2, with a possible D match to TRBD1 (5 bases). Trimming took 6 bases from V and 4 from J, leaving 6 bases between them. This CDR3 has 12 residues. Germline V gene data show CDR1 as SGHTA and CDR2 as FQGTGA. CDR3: CASRGVTGELFF. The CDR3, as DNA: TGTGCCAGCAGAGGGGTCACCGGGGAGCTGTTTTTT.

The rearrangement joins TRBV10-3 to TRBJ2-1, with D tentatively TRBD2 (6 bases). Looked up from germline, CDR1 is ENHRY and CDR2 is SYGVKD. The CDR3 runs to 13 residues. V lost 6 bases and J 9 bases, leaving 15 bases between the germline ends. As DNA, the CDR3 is TGTGCCATCAGAGAGACTAGTAAAAGTGAGCAGTTCTTC. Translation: CAIRETSKSEQFF.

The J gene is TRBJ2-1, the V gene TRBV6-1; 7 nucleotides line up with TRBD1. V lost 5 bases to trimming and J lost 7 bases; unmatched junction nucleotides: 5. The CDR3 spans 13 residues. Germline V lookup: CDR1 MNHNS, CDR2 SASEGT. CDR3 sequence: CASSPGGWNEQFF. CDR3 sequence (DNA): TGTGCCAGCAGTCCAGGGGGATGGAATGAGCAGTTCTTC.

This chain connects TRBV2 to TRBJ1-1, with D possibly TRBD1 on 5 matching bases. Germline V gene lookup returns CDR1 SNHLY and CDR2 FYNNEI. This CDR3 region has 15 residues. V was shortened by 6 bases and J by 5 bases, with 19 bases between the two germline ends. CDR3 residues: CASRHTYGEGTEAFF. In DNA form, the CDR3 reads TGTGCCAGCAGGCACACCTACGGGGAGGGGACTGAAGCTTTCTTT.

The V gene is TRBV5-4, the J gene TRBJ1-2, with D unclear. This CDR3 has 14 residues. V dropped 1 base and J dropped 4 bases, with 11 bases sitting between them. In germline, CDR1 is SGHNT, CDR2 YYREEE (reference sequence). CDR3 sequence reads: CASSLSAPVYGYTF. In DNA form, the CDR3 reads TGTGCCAGCAGCTTGTCGGCGCCAGTCTATGGCTACACCTTC.

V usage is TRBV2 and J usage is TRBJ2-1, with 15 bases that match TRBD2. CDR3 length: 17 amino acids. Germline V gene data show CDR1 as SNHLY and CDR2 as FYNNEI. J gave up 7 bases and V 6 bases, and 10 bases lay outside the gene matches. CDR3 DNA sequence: TGTGCCAGCAGCGGACTAGCGGGGGGGGAGGTTACGAATGAGCAGTTCTTC. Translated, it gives CASSGLAGGEVTNEQFF. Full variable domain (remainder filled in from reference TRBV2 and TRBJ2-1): EPEVTQTPSHQVTQMGQEVILRCVPISNHLYFYWYRQILGQKVEFLVSFYNNEISEKSEIFDDQFSVERPDGSNFTLKIRSTKLEDSAMYFCASSGLAGGEVTNEQFFGPGTRLTVL.

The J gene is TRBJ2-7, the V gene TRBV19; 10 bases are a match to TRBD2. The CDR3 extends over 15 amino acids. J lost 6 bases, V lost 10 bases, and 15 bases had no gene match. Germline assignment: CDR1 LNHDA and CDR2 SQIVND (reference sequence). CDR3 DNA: TGTGCCACCTCCCTGCCCGGACTAGCGGCCGGCGAGCAGTACTTC. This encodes CATSLPGLAAGEQYF. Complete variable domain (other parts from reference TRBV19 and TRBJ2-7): DGGITQSPKYLFRKEGQNVTLSCEQNLNHDAMYWYRQDPGQGLRLIYYSQIVNDFQKGDIAEGYSVSREKKESFPLTVTSAQKNPTAFYLCATSLPGLAAGEQYFGPGTRLTVT.

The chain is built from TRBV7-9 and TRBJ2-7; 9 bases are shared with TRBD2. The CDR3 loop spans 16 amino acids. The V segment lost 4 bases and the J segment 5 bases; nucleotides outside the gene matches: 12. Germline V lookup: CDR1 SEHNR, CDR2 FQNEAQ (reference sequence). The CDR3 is CASSSPIGSGSHEQYF. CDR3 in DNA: TGTGCCAGCAGCTCCCCGATTGGTAGCGGGAGCCACGAGCAGTACTTC.

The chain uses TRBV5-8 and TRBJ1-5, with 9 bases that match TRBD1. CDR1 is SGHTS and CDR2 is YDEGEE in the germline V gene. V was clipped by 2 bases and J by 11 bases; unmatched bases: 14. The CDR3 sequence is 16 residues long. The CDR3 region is CASSLGPGQGPSAQHF. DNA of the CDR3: TGTGCCAGCAGCTTAGGGCCGGGACAGGGACCGTCAGCCCAGCATTTT.

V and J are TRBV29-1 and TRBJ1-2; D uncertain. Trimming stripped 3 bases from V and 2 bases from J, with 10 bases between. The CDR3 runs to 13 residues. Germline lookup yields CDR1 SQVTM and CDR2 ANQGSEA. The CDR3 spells CSVEEESNYGYTF. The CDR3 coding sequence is TGCAGCGTTGAGGAGGAGTCCAACTATGGCTACACCTTC.

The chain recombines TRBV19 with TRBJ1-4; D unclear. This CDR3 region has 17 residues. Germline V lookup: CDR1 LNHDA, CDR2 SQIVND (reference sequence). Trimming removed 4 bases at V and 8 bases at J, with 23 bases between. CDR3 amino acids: CASSTGIFGSGEEKLFF. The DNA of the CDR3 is TGTGCCAGTAGTACGGGTATTTTTGGGTCCGGTGAAGAAAAACTGTTTTTT.

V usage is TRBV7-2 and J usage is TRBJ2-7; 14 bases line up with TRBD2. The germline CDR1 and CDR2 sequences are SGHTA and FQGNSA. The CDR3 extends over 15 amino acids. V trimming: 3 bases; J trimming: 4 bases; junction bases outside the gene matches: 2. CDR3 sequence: CASSFGLAGGYEQYF. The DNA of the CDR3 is TGTGCCAGCAGCTTCGGACTAGCGGGAGGTTACGAGCAGTACTTC. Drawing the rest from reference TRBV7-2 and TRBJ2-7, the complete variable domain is GAGVSQSPSNKVTEKGKDVELRCDPISGHTALYWYRQSLGQGLEFLIYFQGNSAPDKSGLPSDRFSAERTGGSVSTLTIQRTQQEDSAVYLCASSFGLAGGYEQYFGPGTRLTVT.

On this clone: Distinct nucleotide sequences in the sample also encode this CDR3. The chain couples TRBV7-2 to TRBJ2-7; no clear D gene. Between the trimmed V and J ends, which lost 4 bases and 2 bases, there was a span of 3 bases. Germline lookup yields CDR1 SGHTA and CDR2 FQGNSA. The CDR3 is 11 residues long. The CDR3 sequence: CASSSAYEQYF. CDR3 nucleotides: TGTGCCAGCAGCTCTGCCTACGAGCAGTACTTC. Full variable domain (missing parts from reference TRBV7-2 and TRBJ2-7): GAGVSQSPSNKVTEKGKDVELRCDPISGHTALYWYRQSLGQGLEFLIYFQGNSAPDKSGLPSDRFSAERTGGSVSTLTIQRTQQEDSAVYLCASSSAYEQYFGPGTRLTVT.